These 30 T cell receptor beta chains were sequenced from one sample in a study of cytotoxic CD8 clonotypes in ibrutinib-treated CLL. Libraries were prepared by immunoSEQ multiplex PCR; TCRdb keeps only in-frame clonotypes and omits some of them. The table lists 150,000 or so clones, 80% of them singletons. This specimen consisted of PBMCs, obtained after 36 months of ibrutinib treatment. The source of these receptors is a human donor with chronic lymphocytic leukemia.

The gene calls are TRBV19 and TRBJ1-2; D possibly corresponds to TRBD1 (6 bases). Germline lookup yields CDR1 LNHDA and CDR2 SQIVND (reference sequence). Deletions cut 9 bases from V and 8 bases from J, with 19 bases between. The CDR3 loop spans 13 amino acids. Written as DNA, the CDR3 is TGTGCCAGCAAGCCTTCAGGGGTAATCGGCTACACCTTC. This gives the protein CASKPSGVIGYTF. Filled out from reference TRBV19 and TRBJ1-2, the complete variable domain reads DGGITQSPKYLFRKEGQNVTLSCEQNLNHDAMYWYRQDPGQGLRLIYYSQIVNDFQKGDIAEGYSVSREKKESFPLTVTSAQKNPTAFYLCASKPSGVIGYTFGSGTRLTVV.

V is TRBV19 and J is TRBJ1-4; D unresolved. Germline CDR1 is LNHDA and CDR2 is SQIVND (reference sequence). CDR3 size: 15 residues. V lost 6 bases and J lost 7, with 18 bases in between. The CDR3 region has the DNA TGTGCCAGTAGGCAGACCCGGAGGATTGGTGAAAAACTGTTTTTT. Encoded protein: CASRQTRRIGEKLFF.

The chain uses TRBV5-1 and TRBJ1-6, with D perhaps matching TRBD1 (6 bases). The CDR3 has 15 residues. In germline, CDR1 is SGHRS, CDR2 YFSETQ. V lost 3 bases, J lost 5 bases, and 12 bases lay in between. CDR3 sequence reads: CASSSRTANNSPLHF. For the CDR3, the DNA is TGCGCCAGCAGCTCCCGGACAGCGAATAATTCACCCCTCCACTTT.

The V and J genes are TRBV25-1 and TRBJ1-2, with TRBD1 as a possible D gene (5 bases). The CDR3 is made up of 16 amino acids. In germline, CDR1 is MGHDK, CDR2 SYGVNS. V was cut by 1 base and J by 4 bases, with 16 bases left in between. The CDR3 sequence: CASSEFGIQGSYGYTF. Written as DNA, the CDR3 is TGTGCCAGCAGTGAATTTGGAATCCAGGGTTCCTATGGCTACACCTTC.

The CDR3 region is CASSLDIRLWETQYF. In DNA form, the CDR3 reads TGTGCCAGCAGCTTAGATATTCGACTGTGGGAGACCCAGTACTTC. The chain uses TRBV11-2 and TRBJ2-5; the D is unclear. V lost 0 bases, J lost 5 bases, and 13 bases lay in between. CDR3 length equals 15 residues. Germline CDR1 reads SGHAT; CDR2 reads FQNNGV.

A few counts support this clone. The chain employs TRBV7-9 and TRBJ2-2, with D tentatively TRBD2 (6 bases). The CDR3 is 16 amino acids. Trimming pared 0 bases from V and 1 base from J, leaving 9 bases between. The germline gives CDR1 SEHNR, CDR2 FQNEAQ (reference sequence). The CDR3 DNA is TGTGCCAGCAGCTTAGCCACGGGGGTGAACACCGGGGAGCTGTTTTTT. Translation: CASSLATGVNTGELFF.

In this sample, this clone turned up a few times. The chain has TRBV5-1 and TRBJ2-7; 10 bases agree with TRBD1. V was clipped by 7 bases and J by 2 bases; unmatched bases: 9. CDR3 length equals 15 residues. Germline V CDR1 and CDR2: SGHRS, YFSETQ. The CDR3 region is CASGWETGGPYEQYF. CDR3 DNA sequence: TGCGCCAGCGGATGGGAGACAGGGGGCCCCTACGAGCAGTACTTC.

The chain joins TRBV9 to TRBJ2-3; D gene ambiguous. CDR1 SGDLS and CDR2 YYNGEE come from the germline V gene. This CDR3 spans 16 amino acids. The ends were cut back, 0 bases at V and 1 base at J, with 12 bases in the middle. CDR3 coding DNA: TGTGCCAGCAGCGTAGCACCTCTGGGTGGCACAGATACGCAGTATTTT. It encodes CASSVAPLGGTDTQYF.

This clone came up a few times. The chain has TRBV6-1 and TRBJ2-7, with D unclear. V lost 4 bases to trimming and J lost 3 bases, with 4 bases between them. The CDR3 loop spans 11 amino acids. Germline values: CDR1 MNHNS, CDR2 SASEGT. The CDR3 nucleotides read TGTGCCAGCAGTGCGTACTACGAGCAGTACTTC. This translates into CASSAYYEQYF.

The V call is TRBV7-2, the J call TRBJ2-1; tentative D call: TRBD2 (5 bases). The CDR3 has 16 residues. Per the germline V gene, CDR1 is SGHTA and CDR2 is FQGNSA. Trimming pared 6 bases from V and 9 bases from J, leaving 24 bases between. CDR3 residues: CASRSPGSPREGEQFF. DNA of the CDR3: TGTGCCAGCAGATCCCCCGGGTCCCCTCGAGAGGGTGAGCAGTTCTTC.

The V call is TRBV28, the J call TRBJ1-2; 7 bases map to TRBD1. V trimming: 2 bases; J trimming: 3 bases; junction bases outside the gene matches: 6. This CDR3 is 15 amino acids long. Germline CDR1 MDHEN, CDR2 SYDVKM. The CDR3 protein is CASSLIPGQHYGYTF. CDR3 sequence (DNA): TGTGCCAGCAGTTTAATTCCGGGACAGCACTATGGCTACACCTTC.

The chain employs TRBV4-2 and TRBJ1-4; 7 bases agree with TRBD1. This CDR3 has 15 residues. Germline V CDR1 and CDR2: LGHNA, YNFKEQ. J was trimmed by 2 bases and V by 3 bases; bases with no gene match: 3. CDR3 loop: CASSHPTGTNEKLFF. The CDR3 DNA sequence: TGTGCCAGCAGCCACCCGACAGGGACTAATGAAAAACTGTTTTTT.

The chain has TRBV5-1 and TRBJ2-7; the D is unclear. The germline V and J ends were trimmed by 0 bases and 2 bases, with 6 bases remaining between them. The CDR3 is made up of 13 amino acids. Per the germline V gene, CDR1 is SGHRS and CDR2 is YFSETQ. The CDR3 bases are TGCGCCAGCAGCTTGGCCCCGACCTACGAGCAGTACTTC. It codes for CASSLAPTYEQYF.

The J gene is TRBJ2-7, the V gene TRBV5-6; tentatively, D is TRBD2 (6 bases). CDR1 is SGHDT and CDR2 is YYEEEE in the germline V gene. V shed 4 bases and J shed 6 bases, with 17 bases lying between them. The CDR3 is 14 residues long. The CDR3 spells CASSTDPGVGEQYF. The CDR3 nucleotides are TGTGCCAGCAGCACAGACCCGGGAGTGGGCGAGCAGTACTTC.

This clone was seen a single time. Distinct nucleotide sequences in the sample also encode this CDR3. The chain is built from TRBV27 and TRBJ1-1; no clear D gene. Germline values: CDR1 MNHEY, CDR2 SMNVEV (reference sequence). This CDR3 has 13 residues. V dropped 8 bases and J dropped 2 bases, with 12 bases sitting between them. The CDR3 bases are TGTGCCAGCCGGAAGGGTGAAAACACTGAAGCTTTCTTT. Its translation: CASRKGENTEAFF.

J is TRBJ2-2 and V is TRBV18; D is perhaps TRBD1 (6 bases). Trimming took off 3 bases at V and 1 base at J, with 12 bases between the two ends. Germline CDR1 reads KGHSH; CDR2 reads LQKENI. This CDR3 region has 16 residues. The CDR3 DNA reads TGTGCCAGCTCACCGGCACAGGGTTGGAACACCGGGGAGCTGTTTTTT. It encodes CASSPAQGWNTGELFF.

The CDR3 spells CASSFLSGLAGGETQYF. The CDR3 DNA reads TGTGCCAGCAGTTTCCTATCCGGGCTAGCGGGGGGGGAGACCCAGTACTTC. The chain uses TRBV27 and TRBJ2-5; 12 bases are shared with TRBD2. V lost 3 bases and J lost 5; bases outside the gene matches: 10. The CDR3 is made up of 17 amino acids. CDR1 and CDR2 (germline): MNHEY, SMNVEV (reference sequence).

The gene calls are TRBV4-2 and TRBJ2-2, with D perhaps assigned TRBD1 or TRBD2 (5 bases each). Germline assignment: CDR1 LGHNA and CDR2 YNFKEQ. CDR3 size: 16 residues. Trimming left V 0 bases short and J 5 bases short, with 13 bases between. CDR3 nucleotide sequence: TGTGCCAGCAGCCAAGATGAGGGGCGCCGGACCGGGGAGCTGTTTTTT. Residues: CASSQDEGRRTGELFF.

V usage is TRBV6-6 and J usage is TRBJ2-1, with D possibly TRBD1 on 6 matching bases. Germline V gene lookup returns CDR1 MNHNY and CDR2 SVGAGI (reference sequence). This CDR3 has 15 amino acids. V shed 0 bases and J shed 2 bases, with 8 bases lying between them. The CDR3 region is CASSYSGQTYNEQFF. In DNA, the CDR3 is TGTGCCAGCAGTTACTCAGGACAGACCTACAATGAGCAGTTCTTC.

CDR3 amino acids: CASSWGANSPLHF. The CDR3 DNA is TGTGCCAGCAGTTGGGGTGCAAATTCACCCCTCCACTTT. The chain couples TRBV6-5 to TRBJ1-6; D remains ambiguous. Germline V lookup: CDR1 MNHEY, CDR2 SVGAGI. The V gene lost 4 bases and the J gene lost 7 bases, with 8 bases spanning the gap. This CDR3 is built from 13 residues.

The chain combines TRBV6-4 with TRBJ2-7, with 9 bases identical to TRBD2. The CDR3 consists of 14 residues. Germline-derived CDR1 and CDR2 are MRHNA and SNTAGT. With 3 bases clipped from V and 2 bases from J, the junction kept 2 bases outside the gene matches. CDR3: CASSEVAGAYEQYF. Here the CDR3 DNA reads TGTGCCAGCAGTGAGGTAGCGGGGGCCTACGAGCAGTACTTC.

The V call is TRBV5-1, the J call TRBJ1-3; no firm D call. Germline CDR1 reads SGHRS; CDR2 reads YFSETQ. V was cut by 4 bases and J by 0 bases, with 17 bases left in between. The CDR3 has 17 residues. DNA of the CDR3: TGCGCCAGCAGCATGATCTCCGCGGTTTCCTCTGGAAACACCATATATTTT. As protein: CASSMISAVSSGNTIYF.

The genes are TRBV4-2 and TRBJ2-2, with 7 bases matching TRBD2. V was clipped by 3 bases and J by 6 bases; unmatched bases: 13. Germline CDR1 reads LGHNA; CDR2 reads YNFKEQ. The CDR3 contains 17 residues. The CDR3 bases are TGTGCCAGCAGCCATTCGACTAGCCATAACAGGCCCGGGGAGCTGTTTTTT. Translating it yields CASSHSTSHNRPGELFF.

This rearrangement joins TRBV19 to TRBJ1-5; TRBD1 agrees at 10 bases. This CDR3 is built from 17 residues. The V gene end was trimmed by 0 bases and the J gene end by 2 bases; junction bases not matched to a gene: 4. The germline CDR1 and CDR2 sequences are LNHDA and SQIVND (reference sequence). CDR3 coding DNA: TGTGCCAGTAGTATAGACGACAGGGGGCCAGGCAATCAGCCCCAGCATTTT. The encoded protein is CASSIDDRGPGNQPQHF.

This chain joins TRBV6-5 and TRBJ2-5; 14 positions agree with TRBD2. J lost 4 bases, V lost 2 bases, and 0 bases had no gene match. The germline V gene has CDR1 MNHEY and CDR2 SVGAGI. This CDR3 has 15 residues. The CDR3 loop reads CASSYGLAGGETQYF. The DNA of the CDR3 is TGTGCCAGCAGTTACGGACTAGCGGGAGGAGAGACCCAGTACTTC.

V usage is TRBV6-5 and J usage is TRBJ1-2, with TRBD1 matching over 9 bases. The ends lost 4 bases at V and 6 bases at J; junction bases unmatched: 9. The CDR3 runs 15 residues. Looked up from germline, CDR1 is MNHEY and CDR2 is SVGAGI. CDR3: CASSLLGQGAHGYTF. The CDR3, as DNA: TGTGCCAGCAGTTTACTGGGACAGGGAGCCCATGGCTACACCTTC.

The genes are TRBV28 and TRBJ1-1, with D maybe TRBD1 (5 bases). The V end was cut by 5 bases, the J end by 6 bases, with 16 bases between. There are 14 residues in the CDR3. Germline V gene data show CDR1 as MDHEN and CDR2 as SYDVKM. In nucleotides, the CDR3 is TGTGCCAGCAGTGAAAGGGCCCCCAGGGCTGAAGCTTTCTTT. Its protein is CASSERAPRAEAFF.

This chain uses TRBV10-1 with TRBJ1-1; D may be TRBD1 (6 bases). Looked up from germline, CDR1 is WNHNN and CDR2 is SYGVQD (reference sequence). V was trimmed by 0 bases and J by 6 bases, leaving 23 bases between them. The CDR3 runs to 18 residues. CDR3 sequence reads: CASSESRSGGWKNAEAFF. DNA of the CDR3: TGCGCCAGCAGTGAGTCGAGGTCTGGGGGCTGGAAAAACGCTGAAGCTTTCTTT.

This clone occurred once. The chain links TRBV11-1 to TRBJ2-2; D uncertain. There are 14 residues in the CDR3. Trimming took 2 bases from V and 4 from J, leaving 8 bases between them. Germline V gives CDR1 SGHAT, CDR2 FQDESV (reference sequence). Here the CDR3 reads CASSLSTVTGELFF. As DNA, the CDR3 is TGTGCCAGCAGCTTATCGACGGTCACCGGGGAGCTGTTTTTT.

The count of this clone is one. This sequence joins TRBV19 and TRBJ1-2; no reliable D call. CDR3 length equals 13 residues. V was clipped by 7 bases and J by 6 bases, with 15 bases between them. CDR1 and CDR2 (germline): LNHDA, SQIVND (reference sequence). CDR3 DNA sequence: TGTGCCAGTACCCCAACGGGTTCGGATGGCTACACCTTC. Encoded protein: CASTPTGSDGYTF.